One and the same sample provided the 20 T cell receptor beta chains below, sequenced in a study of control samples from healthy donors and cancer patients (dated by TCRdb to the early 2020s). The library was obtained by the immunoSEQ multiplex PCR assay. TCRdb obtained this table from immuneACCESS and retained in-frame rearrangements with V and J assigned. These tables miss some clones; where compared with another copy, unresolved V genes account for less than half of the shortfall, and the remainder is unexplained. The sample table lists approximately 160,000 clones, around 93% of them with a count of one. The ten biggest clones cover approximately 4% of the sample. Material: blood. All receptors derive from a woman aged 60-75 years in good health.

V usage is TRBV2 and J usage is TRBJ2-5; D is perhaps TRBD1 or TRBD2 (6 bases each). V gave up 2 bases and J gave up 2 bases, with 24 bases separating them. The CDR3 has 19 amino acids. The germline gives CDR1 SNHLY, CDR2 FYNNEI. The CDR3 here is CASSESPGPMSGAQETQYF. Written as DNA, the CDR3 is TGTGCCAGCAGTGAATCGCCGGGGCCGATGTCGGGGGCTCAAGAGACCCAGTACTTC.

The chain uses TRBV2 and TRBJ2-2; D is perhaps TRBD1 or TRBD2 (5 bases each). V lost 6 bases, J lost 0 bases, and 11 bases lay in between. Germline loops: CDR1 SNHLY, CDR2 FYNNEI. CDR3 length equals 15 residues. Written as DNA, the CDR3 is TGTGCCAGCAGAAGGGGAGTAACGAACACCGGGGAGCTGTTTTTT. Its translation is CASRRGVTNTGELFF. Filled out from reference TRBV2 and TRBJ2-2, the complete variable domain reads EPEVTQTPSHQVTQMGQEVILRCVPISNHLYFYWYRQILGQKVEFLVSFYNNEISEKSEIFDDQFSVERPDGSNFTLKIRSTKLEDSAMYFCASRRGVTNTGELFFGEGSRLTVL.

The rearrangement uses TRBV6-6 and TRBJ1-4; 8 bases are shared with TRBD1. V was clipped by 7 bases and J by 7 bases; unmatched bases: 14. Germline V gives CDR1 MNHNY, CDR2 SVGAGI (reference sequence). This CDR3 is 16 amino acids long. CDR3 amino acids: CASNRPMTGALEKLFF. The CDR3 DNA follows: TGTGCCAGCAATAGGCCCATGACAGGGGCCCTTGAAAAACTGTTTTTT.

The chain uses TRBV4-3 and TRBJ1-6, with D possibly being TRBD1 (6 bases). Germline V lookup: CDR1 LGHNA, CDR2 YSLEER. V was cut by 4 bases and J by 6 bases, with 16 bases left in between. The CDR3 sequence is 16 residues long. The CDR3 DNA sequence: TGCGCCAGCAGCCGTACTGGGGGGCAGGGTAATTCACCCCTCCACTTT. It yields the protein CASSRTGGQGNSPLHF.

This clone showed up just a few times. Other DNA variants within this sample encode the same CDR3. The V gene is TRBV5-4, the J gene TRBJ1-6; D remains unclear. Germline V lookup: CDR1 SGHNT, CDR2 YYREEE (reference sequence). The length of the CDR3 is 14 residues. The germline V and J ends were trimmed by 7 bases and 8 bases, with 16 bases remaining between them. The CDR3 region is CASHNVAVDSPLHF. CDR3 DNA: TGTGCCAGCCATAACGTAGCAGTTGATTCACCCCTCCACTTT.

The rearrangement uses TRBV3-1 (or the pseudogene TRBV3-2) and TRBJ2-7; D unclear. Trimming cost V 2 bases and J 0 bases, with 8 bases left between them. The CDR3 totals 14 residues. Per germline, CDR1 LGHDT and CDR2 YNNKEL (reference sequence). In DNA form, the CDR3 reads TGTGCCAGCAGCCAAACATTGGCCTCCTACGAGCAGTACTTC. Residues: CASSQTLASYEQYF.

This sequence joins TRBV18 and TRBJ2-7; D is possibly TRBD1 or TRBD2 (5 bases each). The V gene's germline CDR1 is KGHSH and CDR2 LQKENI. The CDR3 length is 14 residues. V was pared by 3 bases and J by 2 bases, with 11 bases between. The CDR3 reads CASSPYGDPYEQYF. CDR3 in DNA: TGTGCCAGCTCACCGTATGGGGACCCCTACGAGCAGTACTTC.

The DNA for the CDR3 is TGTGCCAGCAGCCCGAGACTAGCGGGGTTAGATACGCAGTATTTT. As protein: CASSPRLAGLDTQYF. The chain links TRBV6-2 or TRBV6-3 to TRBJ2-3, with 11 bases lining up with TRBD2. The germline CDR1 and CDR2 sequences are MNHEY and SVGEGT. This CDR3 spans 15 amino acids. Losses at the gene ends were 6 bases for V and 5 bases for J; bases not matched to a gene: 7.

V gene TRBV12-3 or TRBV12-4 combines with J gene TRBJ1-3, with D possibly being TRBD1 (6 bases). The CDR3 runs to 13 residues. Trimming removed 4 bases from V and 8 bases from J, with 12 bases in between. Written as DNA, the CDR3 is TGTGCCAGCAGTTGGGGGGCGGGTCACACCATATATTTT. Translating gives CASSWGAGHTIYF.

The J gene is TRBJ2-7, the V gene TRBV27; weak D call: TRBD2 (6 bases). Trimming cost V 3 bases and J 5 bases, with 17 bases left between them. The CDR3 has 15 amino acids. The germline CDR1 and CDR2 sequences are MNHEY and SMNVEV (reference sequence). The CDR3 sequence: CASSLAGGGAHEQYF. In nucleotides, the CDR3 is TGTGCCAGCAGTTTGGCTGGTGGAGGGGCACACGAGCAGTACTTC.

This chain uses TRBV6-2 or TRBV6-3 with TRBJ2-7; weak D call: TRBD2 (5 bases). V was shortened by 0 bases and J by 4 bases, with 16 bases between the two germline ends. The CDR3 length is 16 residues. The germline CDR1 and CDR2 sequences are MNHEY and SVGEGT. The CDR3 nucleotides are TGTGCCAGCAGTTACTCTGCGCGGGCTGAGGGATACGAGCAGTACTTC. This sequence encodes CASSYSARAEGYEQYF.

The CDR3 DNA is TGTGCCAGCTCACCACCACAGGGCAGAAACACTGAAGCTTTCTTT. Translating gives CASSPPQGRNTEAFF. The genes are TRBV18 and TRBJ1-1; the D gene is possibly TRBD1 (6 bases). The CDR3 spans 15 residues. Germline V gene lookup returns CDR1 KGHSH and CDR2 LQKENI. V was cut by 0 bases and J by 2 bases, with 10 bases left in between.

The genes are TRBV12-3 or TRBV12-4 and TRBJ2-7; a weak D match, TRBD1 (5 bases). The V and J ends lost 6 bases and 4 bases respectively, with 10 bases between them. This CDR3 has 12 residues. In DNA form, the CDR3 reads TGTGCCAGCAGATCAGACAGTTACGAGCAGTACTTC. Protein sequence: CASRSDSYEQYF.

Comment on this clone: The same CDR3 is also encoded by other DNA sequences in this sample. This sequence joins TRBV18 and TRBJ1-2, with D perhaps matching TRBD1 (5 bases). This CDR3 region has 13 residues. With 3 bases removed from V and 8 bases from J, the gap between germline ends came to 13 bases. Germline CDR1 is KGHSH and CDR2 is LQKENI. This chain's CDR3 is CASSPGQGDGYTF. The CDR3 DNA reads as TGTGCCAGCTCACCGGGGCAGGGTGACGGCTACACCTTC. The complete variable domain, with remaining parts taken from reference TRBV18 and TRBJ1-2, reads NAGVMQNPRHLVRRRGQEARLRCSPMKGHSHVYWYRQLPEEGLKFMVYLQKENIIDESGMPKERFSAEFPKEGPSILRIQQVVRGDSAAYFCASSPGQGDGYTFGSGTRLTVV.

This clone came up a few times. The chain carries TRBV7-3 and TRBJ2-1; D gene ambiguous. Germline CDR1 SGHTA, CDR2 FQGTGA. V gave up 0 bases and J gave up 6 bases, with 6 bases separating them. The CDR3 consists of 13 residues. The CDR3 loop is CASSLTGANEQFF. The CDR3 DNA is TGTGCCAGCAGCTTAACGGGTGCCAATGAGCAGTTCTTC.

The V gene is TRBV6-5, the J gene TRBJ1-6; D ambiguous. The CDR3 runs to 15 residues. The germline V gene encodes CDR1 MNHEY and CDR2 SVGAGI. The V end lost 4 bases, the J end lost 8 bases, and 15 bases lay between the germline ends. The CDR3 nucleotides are TGTGCCAGCAGTTCGTCCTTGGGTGAGGATTCACCCCTCCACTTT. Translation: CASSSSLGEDSPLHF.

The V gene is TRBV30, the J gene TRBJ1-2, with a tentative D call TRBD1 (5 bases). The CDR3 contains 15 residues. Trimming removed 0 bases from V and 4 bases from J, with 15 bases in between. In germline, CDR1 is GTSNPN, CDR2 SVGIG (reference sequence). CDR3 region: CAWSVPGQGRYGYTF. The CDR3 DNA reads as TGTGCCTGGAGTGTACCGGGGCAAGGGCGCTATGGCTACACCTTC.

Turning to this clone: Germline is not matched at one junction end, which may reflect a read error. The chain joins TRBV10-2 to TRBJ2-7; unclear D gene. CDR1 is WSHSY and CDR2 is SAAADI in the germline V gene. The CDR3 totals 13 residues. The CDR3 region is CASIEVLRPVSDF. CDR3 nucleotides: TGCGCCAGCATAGAGGTTCTTCGGCCGGTGTCGGACTTC.

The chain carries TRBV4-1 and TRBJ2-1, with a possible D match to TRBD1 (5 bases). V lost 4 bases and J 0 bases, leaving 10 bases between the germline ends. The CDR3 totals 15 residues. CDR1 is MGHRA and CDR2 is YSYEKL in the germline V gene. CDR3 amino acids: CASSPQVSSYNEQFF. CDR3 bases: TGCGCCAGCAGCCCACAGGTGAGCTCCTACAATGAGCAGTTCTTC.

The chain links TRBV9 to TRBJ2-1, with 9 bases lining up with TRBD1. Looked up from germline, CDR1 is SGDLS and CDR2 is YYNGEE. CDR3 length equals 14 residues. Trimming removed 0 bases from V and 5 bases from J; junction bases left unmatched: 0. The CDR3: CASSVGDRDNEQFF. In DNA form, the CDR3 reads TGTGCCAGCAGCGTAGGGGACAGGGACAATGAGCAGTTCTTC.